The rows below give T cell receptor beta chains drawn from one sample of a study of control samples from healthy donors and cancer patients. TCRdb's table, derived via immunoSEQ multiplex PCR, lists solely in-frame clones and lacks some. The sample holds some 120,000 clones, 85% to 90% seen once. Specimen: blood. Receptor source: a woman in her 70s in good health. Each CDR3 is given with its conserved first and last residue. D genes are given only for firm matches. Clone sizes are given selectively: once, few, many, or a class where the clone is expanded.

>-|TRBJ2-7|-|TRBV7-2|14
CASSSRGGIYEQYF
TGTGCCAGCAGCTCCCGAGGGGGGATCTACGAGCAGTACTTC
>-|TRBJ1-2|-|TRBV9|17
CASSLGRGRASYYGYTF
TGTGCCAGCAGCTTAGGGAGAGGGCGGGCTTCTTACTATGGCTACACCTTC
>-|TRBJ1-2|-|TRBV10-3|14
CAISEKNRNYGYTF
TGTGCCATCAGTGAGAAGAACAGAAACTATGGCTACACCTTC
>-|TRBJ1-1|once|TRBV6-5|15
CASSPHTPGNTEAFF
TGTGCCAGCAGTCCCCATACCCCCGGGAACACTGAAGCTTTCTTT
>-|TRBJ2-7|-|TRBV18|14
CASSPQGQSYEQYF
TGTGCCAGCTCACCACAAGGACAGAGCTACGAGCAGTACTTC
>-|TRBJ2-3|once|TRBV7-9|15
CASSPQGISTDTQYF
TGTGCCAGCAGCCCCCAGGGGATTAGCACAGATACGCAGTATTTT
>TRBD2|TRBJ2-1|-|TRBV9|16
CASSGIAGLGYNEQFF
TGTGCCAGCAGCGGCATAGCGGGACTTGGGTACAATGAGCAGTTCTTC
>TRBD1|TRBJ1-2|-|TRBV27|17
CASSVMTGQGANYGYTF
TGTGCCAGCAGTGTGATGACGGGACAGGGGGCGAACTATGGCTACACCTTC
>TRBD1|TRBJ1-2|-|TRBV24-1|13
CATRSGTEYGYTF
TGTGCCACTCGCTCCGGGACAGAGTATGGCTACACCTTC
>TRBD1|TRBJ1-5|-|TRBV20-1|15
CSASRDSYSNQPQHF
TGCAGTGCTAGTCGGGACAGTTATAGCAATCAGCCCCAGCATTTT
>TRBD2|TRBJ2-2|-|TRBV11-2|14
CASSSPRGTGELFF
TGTGCCAGCAGCTCCCCGCGGGGGACCGGGGAGCTGTTTTTT
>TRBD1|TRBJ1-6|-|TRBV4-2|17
CASSQEPQTGINSPLHF
TGTGCCAGCAGCCAAGAGCCCCAGACAGGGATTAATTCACCCCTCCACTTT
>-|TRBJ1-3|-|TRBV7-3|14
CASSPTNSGNTIYF
TGTGCCAGCAGCCCTACCAACTCTGGAAACACCATATATTTT
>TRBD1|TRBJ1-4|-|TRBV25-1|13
CASGQVSGEKLFF
TGTGCCAGCGGACAGGTGTCTGGTGAAAAACTGTTTTTT
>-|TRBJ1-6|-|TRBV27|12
CASSLPGSPLHF
TGTGCCAGCAGCCTGCCGGGGTCACCCCTCCACTTT
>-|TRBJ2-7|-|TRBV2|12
CASSAWGGRQYF
TGTGCCAGCAGTGCTTGGGGGGGCCGGCAGTACTTC
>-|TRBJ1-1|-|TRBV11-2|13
CASSLAQGTEAFF
TGTGCCAGCAGCCTTGCACAGGGCACTGAAGCTTTCTTT
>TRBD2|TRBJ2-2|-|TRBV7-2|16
CASSLVVGLAGGELFF
TGTGCCAGCAGCTTAGTGGTGGGACTAGCGGGCGGGGAGCTGTTTTTT
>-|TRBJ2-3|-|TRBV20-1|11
CSAQGMGTPYF
TGCAGTGCCCAAGGTATGGGGACACCTTATTTT
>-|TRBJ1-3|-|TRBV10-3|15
CAIRRDKNSGNTIYF
TGTGCCATCAGACGGGACAAAAACTCTGGAAACACCATATATTTT
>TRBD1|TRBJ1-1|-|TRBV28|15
CASSLGQGGITEAFF
TGTGCCAGCAGTTTAGGACAGGGGGGGATCACTGAAGCTTTCTTT
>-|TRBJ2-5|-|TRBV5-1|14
CASSRGGSGETQYF
TGCGCCAGCAGCCGGGGAGGTAGCGGTGAGACCCAGTACTTC
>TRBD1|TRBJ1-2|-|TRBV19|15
CASSISGQGGYGYTF
TGTGCCAGTAGTATTTCGGGACAGGGTGGTTATGGCTACACCTTC
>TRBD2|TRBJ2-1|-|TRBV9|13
CASSLGLAPEQFF
TGTGCCAGCAGCCTTGGACTAGCGCCTGAGCAGTTCTTC
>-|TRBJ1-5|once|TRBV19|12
CASSPYNQPQHF
TGTGCCAGTAGCCCCTATAATCAGCCCCAGCATTTT
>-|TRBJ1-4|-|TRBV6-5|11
CASSSNEKLFF
TGTGCCAGCAGCAGTAATGAAAAACTGTTTTTT
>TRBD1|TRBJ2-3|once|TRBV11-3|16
CASSLDGTGHTDTQYF
TGTGCCAGCAGCTTAGACGGGACAGGACACACAGATACGCAGTATTTT
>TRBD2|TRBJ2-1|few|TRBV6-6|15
CASSYGPSGAYEQFF
TGTGCCAGCAGTTACGGCCCTAGCGGGGCCTATGAGCAGTTCTTC
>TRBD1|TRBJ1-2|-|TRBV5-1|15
CASGWDSATNYGYTF
TGCGCCAGCGGCTGGGACAGCGCTACTAACTATGGCTACACCTTC
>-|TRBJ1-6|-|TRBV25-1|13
CASSEFSNSPLHF
TGTGCCAGCAGTGAATTTAGTAATTCACCCCTCCACTTT
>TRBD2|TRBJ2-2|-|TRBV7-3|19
CASSLPGGGLAGHTGELFF
TGTGCCAGCAGCTTACCGGGGGGGGGACTAGCGGGGCACACCGGGGAGCTGTTTTTT
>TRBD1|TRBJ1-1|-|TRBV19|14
CASSIGRGSTEAFF
TGTGCCAGTAGTATAGGCAGGGGGAGCACTGAAGCTTTCTTT
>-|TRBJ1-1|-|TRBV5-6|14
CASSFNGLNTEAFF
TGTGCCAGCAGCTTTAATGGTTTGAACACTGAAGCTTTCTTT
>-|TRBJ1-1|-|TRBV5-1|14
CASSFGQVNTEAFF
TGCGCCAGCAGCTTCGGGCAAGTGAACACTGAAGCTTTCTTT
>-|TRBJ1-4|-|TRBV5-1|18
CASSLGQAPGVANEKLFF
TGCGCCAGCAGCTTAGGCCAGGCCCCAGGGGTAGCCAATGAAAAACTGTTTTTT
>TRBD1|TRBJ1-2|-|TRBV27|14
CASSQTGPLGGYTF
TGTGCCAGCAGTCAGACAGGGCCCTTGGGGGGCTACACCTTC
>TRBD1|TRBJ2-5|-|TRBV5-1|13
CASSSGGQETQYF
TGCGCCAGCAGCTCAGGGGGCCAAGAGACCCAGTACTTC
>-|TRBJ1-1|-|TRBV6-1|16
CASSEFGQGLDAEAFF
TGTGCCAGCAGTGAATTCGGTCAGGGGTTGGACGCTGAAGCTTTCTTT
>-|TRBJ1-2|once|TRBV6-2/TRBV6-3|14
CASSYSSPSLRYTF
TGTGCCAGCAGTTACTCCTCTCCCAGTCTTCGCTACACCTTC
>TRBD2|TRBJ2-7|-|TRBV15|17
CATSRDSQAGGRYEQYF
TGTGCCACCAGCAGAGATTCACAAGCGGGGGGCCGCTACGAGCAGTACTTC
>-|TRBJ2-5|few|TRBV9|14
CASSVGTVQETQYF
TGTGCCAGCAGCGTAGGGACAGTCCAAGAGACCCAGTACTTC
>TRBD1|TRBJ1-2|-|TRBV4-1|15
CASSQDNQGGFSYTF
TGCGCCAGCAGCCAAGATAACCAGGGGGGGTTCTCGTACACCTTC
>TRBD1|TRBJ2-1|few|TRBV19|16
CASSIVRTGGYNEQFF
TGTGCCAGTAGTATAGTCAGGACAGGGGGATACAATGAGCAGTTCTTC
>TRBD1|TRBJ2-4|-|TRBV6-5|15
CASRQGAPAKNIQYF
TGTGCCAGCAGACAGGGGGCGCCGGCCAAAAACATTCAGTACTTC
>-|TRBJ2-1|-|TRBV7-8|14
CASSRRDGHNEQFF
TGTGCCAGCAGCCGCCGGGACGGCCACAATGAGCAGTTCTTC
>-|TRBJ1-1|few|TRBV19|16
CASSMILTGRGSEAFF
TGTGCCAGTAGTATGATCTTGACAGGTCGGGGCTCTGAAGCTTTCTTT
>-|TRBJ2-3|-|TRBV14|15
CASSQGGVGTDTQYF
TGTGCCAGCAGCCAAGGAGGGGTCGGCACAGATACGCAGTATTTT
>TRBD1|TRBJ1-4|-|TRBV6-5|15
CASSPPGQANEKLFF
TGTGCCAGCAGTCCCCCGGGACAGGCTAATGAAAAACTGTTTTTT
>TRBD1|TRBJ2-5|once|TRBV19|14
CASRLTGTEETQYF
TGTGCCAGTAGGCTGACAGGGACCGAAGAGACCCAGTACTTC
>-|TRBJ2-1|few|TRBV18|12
CASSDRLNEQFF
TGTGCCAGCTCCGACAGGCTCAATGAGCAGTTCTTC
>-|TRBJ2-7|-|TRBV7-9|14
CASSSRTDAYEQYF
TGTGCCAGCAGCTCTCGGACTGACGCCTACGAGCAGTACTTC
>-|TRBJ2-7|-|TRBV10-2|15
CASRKGKDSSYEQYF
TGCGCCAGCAGGAAGGGGAAGGACAGCTCCTACGAGCAGTACTTC
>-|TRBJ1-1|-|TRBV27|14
CASSWGSRNTEAFF
TGTGCCAGCTCGTGGGGGTCTCGGAACACTGAAGCTTTCTTT
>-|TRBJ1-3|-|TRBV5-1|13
CASSLDSGNTIYF
TGCGCCAGCAGCTTGGACTCTGGAAACACCATATATTTT